A selection of T cell receptor beta chains follows, all from one sample in a study of control samples from healthy donors and cancer patients. Repertoires were generated with immunoSEQ multiplex PCR, while TCRdb's copy carries only in-frame clones and drops some. This table has approximately 17,000 clones, 85% to 90% appearing once. The sequencing sample was made of PBMCs. The receptors stem from a man in his sixties with head and neck cancer. The conserved cysteine and the conserved F or W are not part of the CDR3 here.

v_call cdr3_aa
TRBV6-2/TRBV6-3 ASSLIAYEQY
TRBV5-5 ASSLGGAVVNEKLF
TRBV24-1 ATSDGSGAGTYNEQF
TRBV7-2 ASSRDTVNSPLH
TRBV20-1 SASRTGGFGEQY
TRBV9 ASNAGAATDTQY
TRBV7-9 ASSLIRTGSYNEQF
TRBV21-1 ASSGRQGFNQPQH
TRBV7-9 ASSLGAATNEKLF
TRBV5-1 ASSPDTWYGYT
TRBV20-1 SASRTEAF
TRBV7-9 ASSLGVDWITDTQY
TRBV11-3 ASSPSGGPRGGELF
TRBV5-1 ASSLRLAGGETQY
TRBV5-1 ASSFEGRYGYT
TRBV11-2 ASSGAEQRTGELF
TRBV18 ASSPRDRAIYTEAF
TRBV6-4 ASARGYGVNEQF
TRBV6-5 ASRQQRGSSYEQY
TRBV3-1/TRBV3-2 ASRKVGRDGYT
TRBV6-6 ASSYTPTGETQY
TRBV7-2 ASSLRQGPGGEQY
TRBV10-3 AISDPARSSYEQY
TRBV7-9 ASSLGSGGNQPQH
TRBV19 ASSALLAGELNIQY
TRBV18 ASSPILAGGKDTQY
TRBV2 ASRSQGWETQY
TRBV4-1 ASSQVGQAYEQY
TRBV20-1 SAPGSHEQY
TRBV6-1 ASSEAGGANYGYT
TRBV13 ASSLGEYTYEQY
TRBV19 ASSTGGASGANVLT
TRBV5-1 ASSRDSNSPLH
TRBV6-7 ASRPDRAKNIQY
TRBV5-1 ASSEQALNPNTEAF
TRBV3-1/TRBV3-2 ASSLSGGGYT
TRBV5-1 ASSQLEGANVLT
TRBV19 ASSIVPGAGEQY
TRBV5-3 ARSLAKWYRTAFNQPQH
TRBV13 ASSGDREPEAF
TRBV9 ASSVDPTNEKLF
TRBV3-1/TRBV3-2 ASSQIDGNTIY
TRBV6-2/TRBV6-3 ASSYSTQSSYNEQF
TRBV2 ASSTPVGYSSGNTIY
TRBV18 ASSLPRGPSSGNTIY
TRBV7-8 ASSLGGTGGYEQF
TRBV6-5 ASSDTGRRQY
TRBV7-9 ASSAQGANQPQH
TRBV29-1 SARAGGTGELF
TRBV19 ASHDRATDTEAF
TRBV3-1/TRBV3-2 ASSQWAGYT
TRBV2 ASSSRAATPEAF
TRBV7-2 ASSAAGLAKAQY
TRBV25-1 ASSPHLRAGGHYEQY
TRBV20-1 SARDRSEAF
TRBV7-7 ASSLGHLETQY
TRBV4-2 ASSQGWATNTGELF